The T cell receptor (beta chain) under discussion was sequenced for a study of vaccination and CD4 T cells after COVID-19. Treatment meaning: 10-day PBMC culture with coronavirus spike peptide pools or control peptides (ViraFEST assay). Researchers collected the unexposed donor's CD4+ T cells before the COVID-19 pandemic (2011-2018). TCR sequencing followed the expansion of antigen-specific T cells with peptide pools in ViraFEST. Comments on this clonotype: The antigen remains unidentified.

Sequencing of DNA taken from cultured CD4+ T cells relied on the Oncomine TCR Beta short-read assay. Each CDR3 protein gets one entry after TCRdb re-called the PCR reads with MiXCR. The top ten hold over 20% of the sample, which has some 6,600 distinct CDR3 sequences, 40% to 55% seen once. This sequence was found in a human donor in good health. Sequencing was done on a sample of CD4+ T cells from blood, cultured in vitro.

CDR3 amino acids: CASSKHVAVEGPETQYF. The CDR3 region has the DNA TGTGCCAGCAGCAAACACGTCGCGGTAGAGGGGCCAGAGACCCAGTACTTC. The chain has TRBV7-9 and TRBJ2-5; tentatively, D is TRBD1 or TRBD2 (5 bases each). The V end was cut by 5 bases, the J end by 4 bases, with 23 bases between. From germline, CDR1 is SEHNR and CDR2 FQNEAQ (reference sequence). CDR3 length equals 17 residues.